Following are 6 T cell receptor beta chains from one sample sequenced in a study of CD8+ T cells in alopecia areata. Markers used for sorting pooled cutaneous lymph node cells were CD4, CD8alpha, NKG2D, NKG2ACE and others. Extracted RNA was reverse transcribed into cDNA, the sequencing template. This table comes from immunoSEQ multiplex PCR, and its TCRdb copy is limited to in-frame clones, with some not included. Recorded here are 20,000 or so clones, with no singletons, and the ten leading clones hold approximately 30%. Sequences were obtained from CD8+ T cells sorted from a lymph node. The receptors here all came from a C3H/HeJ mouse with alopecia areata. For this mouse line, the MHC haplotype is H2-k.

For this clone: The gene symbols are mouse symbols. The read ends 4 residues shy of where the CDR3 ends; the end is completed using the germline J gene. This chain joins TRBV14 and TRBJ2-2; D unclear. The V end was cut by 4 bases, the J end by 0 bases, with 4 bases between. The CDR3 has 13 residues. Germline V lookup: CDR1 SGHDT, CDR2 FRDEAV. The CDR3 spells CASSTANTGQLYF. The sequenced CDR3 bases are TGTGCCAGCAGTACAGCAAACACCGGG. Full variable domain (rest looked up from reference TRBV14 and TRBJ2-2): EAGVTQSPRYAVLQEGQAVSFWCDPISGHDTLYWYQQPRDQGPQLLVYFRDEAVIDNSQLPSDRFSAVRPKGTNSTLKIQSAKQGDTATYLCASSTANTGQLYFGEGSKLTVL.

There are a few counts of this clone. Germline and genes here are mouse. The read ends 4 residues shy of where the CDR3 ends; the end is completed using the germline J gene. The V gene is TRBV14, the J gene TRBJ2-5; 8 bases are a match to TRBD1. This CDR3 region has 13 residues. Germline CDR1 reads SGHDT; CDR2 reads FRDEAV. V trimming: 5 bases; J trimming: 3 bases; junction bases outside the gene matches: 2. The CDR3 sequence is CASRTGAQDTQYF. The CDR3 bases that were read are TGTGCCAGCAGGACAGGGGCTCAAGAC.

There are a few counts of this clone. Genes and germline are mouse. Read sequence stops 4 residues before the CDR3 end, and the germline J gene provides the missing end. The genes are TRBV13-2 and TRBJ2-5; TRBD2 matches at 8 bases. J was trimmed by 0 bases and V by 1 base; bases with no gene match: 7. CDR1 and CDR2 (germline): NNHNN, SYGAGS (reference sequence). CDR3 size: 17 residues. CDR3 amino acids: CASGDLWGASNQDTQYF. Incomplete CDR3 DNA: TGTGCCAGCGGTGATCTCTGGGGGGCGTCTAACCAAGAC.

A note on this clone: Each gene name is a mouse one. The sequenced fragment ends 4 residues before the CDR3 boundary, so the rest is inferred from the germline J gene. The V call is TRBV13-3, the J call TRBJ1-2, with TRBD1 matching 9 bases. The J segment lost 0 bases and the V segment lost 2 bases, leaving 2 bases of the junction unmatched. This CDR3 contains 15 residues. CDR1 is NNHDY, CDR2 SYVADS, per germline. The part of the CDR3 DNA that was read is TGTGCCAGCAGTGAAGGACAGGGGTCAAACTCC. Translation: CASSEGQGSNS. The entire CDR3 protein is CASSEGQGSNSDYTF.

In its sample, this clone was seen many times. Gene and germline names: mouse. The read falls 4 residues short of the CDR3 end, and the missing part is taken from the germline J gene. This chain links TRBV17 with TRBJ1-4, with 7 bases that match TRBD1. Germline V gene lookup returns CDR1 MNHDT and CDR2 YYDKIL. CDR3 length: 14 residues. V dropped 1 base and J dropped 4; count of bases not matched to a gene: 0. The sequenced CDR3 bases are TGTGCTAGCAGTAGAGGGGACAGCAACGAA. It is translated as CASSRGDSNE. The full CDR3 protein reads CASSRGDSNERLFF.

As regards this clone: Any gene name here is a mouse gene name. The DNA read from the CDR3 is TGTGCCAGCAGCCCCCGGGACAGGGGAGAC. Encoded protein: CASSPRDRGD. The complete CDR3 reads CASSPRDRGDTQYF. This chain uses TRBV5 with TRBJ2-5, with TRBD1 matching 10 bases. The CDR3 end is not reached by the read, which stops 4 residues before it; the germline J gene fills it in. CDR3 length: 14 residues. CDR1 and CDR2 (germline): LGHNA, YNLKQL (reference sequence).